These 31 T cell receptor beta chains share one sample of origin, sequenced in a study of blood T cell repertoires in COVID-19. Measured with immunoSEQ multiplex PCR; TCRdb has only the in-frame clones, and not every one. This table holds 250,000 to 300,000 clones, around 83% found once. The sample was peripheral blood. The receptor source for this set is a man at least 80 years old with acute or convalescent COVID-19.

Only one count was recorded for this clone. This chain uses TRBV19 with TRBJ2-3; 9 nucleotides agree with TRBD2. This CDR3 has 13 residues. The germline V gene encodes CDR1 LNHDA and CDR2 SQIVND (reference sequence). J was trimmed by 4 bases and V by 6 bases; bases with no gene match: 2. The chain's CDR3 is CASRVAGADTQYF. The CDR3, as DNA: TGTGCCAGTAGGGTAGCGGGGGCAGATACGCAGTATTTT. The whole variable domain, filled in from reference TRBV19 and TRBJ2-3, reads DGGITQSPKYLFRKEGQNVTLSCEQNLNHDAMYWYRQDPGQGLRLIYYSQIVNDFQKGDIAEGYSVSREKKESFPLTVTSAQKNPTAFYLCASRVAGADTQYFGPGTRLTVL.

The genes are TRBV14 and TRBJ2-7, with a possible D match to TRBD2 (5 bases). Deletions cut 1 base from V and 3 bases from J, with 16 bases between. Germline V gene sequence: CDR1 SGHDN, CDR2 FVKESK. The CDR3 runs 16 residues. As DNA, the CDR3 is TGTGCCAGCAGCCAAGGACTGGGGTTAGGACTCTACGAGCAGTACTTC. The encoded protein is CASSQGLGLGLYEQYF.

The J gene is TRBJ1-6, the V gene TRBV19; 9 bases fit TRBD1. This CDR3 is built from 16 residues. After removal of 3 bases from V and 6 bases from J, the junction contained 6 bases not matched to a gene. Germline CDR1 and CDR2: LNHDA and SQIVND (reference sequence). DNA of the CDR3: TGTGCCAGTAGTATGTCCGGGACAGGGATTAATTCACCCCTCCACTTT. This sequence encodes CASSMSGTGINSPLHF.

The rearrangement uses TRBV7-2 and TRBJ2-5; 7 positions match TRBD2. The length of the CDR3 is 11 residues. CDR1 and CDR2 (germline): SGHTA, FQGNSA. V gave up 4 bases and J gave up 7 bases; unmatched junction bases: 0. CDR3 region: CASSSGGTQYF. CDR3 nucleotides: TGTGCCAGCAGCTCGGGGGGGACCCAGTACTTC.

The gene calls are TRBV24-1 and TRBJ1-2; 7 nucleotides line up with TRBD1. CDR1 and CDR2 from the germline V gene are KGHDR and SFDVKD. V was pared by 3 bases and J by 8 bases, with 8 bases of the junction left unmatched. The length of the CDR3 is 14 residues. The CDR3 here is CATSDTTGMRGYTF. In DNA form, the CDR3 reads TGTGCCACCAGTGATACGACAGGGATGAGGGGCTACACCTTC.

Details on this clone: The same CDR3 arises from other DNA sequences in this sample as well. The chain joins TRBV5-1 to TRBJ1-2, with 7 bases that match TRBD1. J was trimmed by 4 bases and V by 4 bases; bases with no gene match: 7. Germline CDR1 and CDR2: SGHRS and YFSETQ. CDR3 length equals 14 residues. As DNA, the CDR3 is TGCGCCAGCAGCCCCTCAGGGGGTGTCTATGGCTACACCTTC. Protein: CASSPSGGVYGYTF. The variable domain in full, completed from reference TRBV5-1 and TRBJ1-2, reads KAGVTQTPRYLIKTRGQQVTLSCSPISGHRSVSWYQQTPGQGLQFLFEYFSETQRNKGNFPGRFSGRQFSNSRSEMNVSTLELGDSALYLCASSPSGGVYGYTFGSGTRLTVV.

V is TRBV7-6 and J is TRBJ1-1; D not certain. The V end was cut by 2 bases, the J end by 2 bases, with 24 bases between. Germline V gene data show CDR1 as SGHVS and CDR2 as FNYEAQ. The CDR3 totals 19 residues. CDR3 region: CASSLYLVSRRGENTEAFF. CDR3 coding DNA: TGTGCCAGCAGCTTATACTTGGTCTCCCGACGGGGTGAAAACACTGAAGCTTTCTTT.

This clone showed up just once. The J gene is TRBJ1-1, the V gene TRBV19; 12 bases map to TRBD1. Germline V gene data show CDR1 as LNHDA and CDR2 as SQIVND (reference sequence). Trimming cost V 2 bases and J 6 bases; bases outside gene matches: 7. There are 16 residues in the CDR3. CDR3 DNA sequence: TGTGCCAGTAGTATATTTGGGACAGGGGGCTCCCCTGAAGCTTTCTTT. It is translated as CASSIFGTGGSPEAFF.

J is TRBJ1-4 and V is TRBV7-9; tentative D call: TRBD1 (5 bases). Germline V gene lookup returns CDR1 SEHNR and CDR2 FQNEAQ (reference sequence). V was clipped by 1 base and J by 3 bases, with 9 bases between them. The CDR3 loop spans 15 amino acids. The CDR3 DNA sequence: TGTGCCAGCAGCTTAGAGGGGCCCCCTAATGAAAAACTGTTTTTT. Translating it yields CASSLEGPPNEKLFF.

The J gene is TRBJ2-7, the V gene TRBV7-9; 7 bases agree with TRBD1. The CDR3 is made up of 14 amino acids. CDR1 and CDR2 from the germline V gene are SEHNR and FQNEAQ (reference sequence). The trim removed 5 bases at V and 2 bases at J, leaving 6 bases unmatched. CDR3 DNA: TGTGCCAGCAGCGGCCTAGGACAGGCCTACGAGCAGTACTTC. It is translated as CASSGLGQAYEQYF.

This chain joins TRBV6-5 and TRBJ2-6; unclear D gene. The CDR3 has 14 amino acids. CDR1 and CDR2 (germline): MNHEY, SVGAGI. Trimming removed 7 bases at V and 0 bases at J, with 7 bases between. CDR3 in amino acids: CASTRISGANVLTF. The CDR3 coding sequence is TGTGCCAGCACGAGGATCTCTGGGGCCAACGTCCTGACTTTC.

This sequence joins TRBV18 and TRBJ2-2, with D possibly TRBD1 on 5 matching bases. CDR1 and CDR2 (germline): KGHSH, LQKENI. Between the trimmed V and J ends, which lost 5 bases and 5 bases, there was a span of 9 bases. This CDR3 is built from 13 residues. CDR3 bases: TGTGCCAGCTCAAAGGGGCGGACCGGGGAGCTGTTTTTT. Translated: CASSKGRTGELFF.

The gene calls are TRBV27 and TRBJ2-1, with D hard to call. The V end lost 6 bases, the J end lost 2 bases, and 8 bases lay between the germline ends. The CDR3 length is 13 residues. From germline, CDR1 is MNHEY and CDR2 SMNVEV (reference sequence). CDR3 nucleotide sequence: TGTGCCAGCAGACCTACAGCCTACAATGAGCAGTTCTTC. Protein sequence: CASRPTAYNEQFF.

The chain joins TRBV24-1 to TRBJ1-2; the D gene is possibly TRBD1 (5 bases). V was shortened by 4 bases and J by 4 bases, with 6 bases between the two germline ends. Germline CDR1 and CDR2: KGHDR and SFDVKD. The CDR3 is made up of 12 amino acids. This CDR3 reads CATSEGGYGYTF. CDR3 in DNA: TGTGCCACCAGTGAGGGGGGCTATGGCTACACCTTC.

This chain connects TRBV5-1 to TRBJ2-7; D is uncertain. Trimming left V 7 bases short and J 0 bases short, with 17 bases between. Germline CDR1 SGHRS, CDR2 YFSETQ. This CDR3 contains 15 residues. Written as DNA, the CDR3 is TGCGCCAGCGCACCTCGTCCGGGTACCTCCTACGAGCAGTACTTC. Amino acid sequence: CASAPRPGTSYEQYF.

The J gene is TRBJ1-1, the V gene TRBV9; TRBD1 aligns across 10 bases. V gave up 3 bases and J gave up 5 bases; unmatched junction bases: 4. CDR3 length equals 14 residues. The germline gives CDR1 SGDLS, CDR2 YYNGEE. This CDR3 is CASSGDRGLTEAFF. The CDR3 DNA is TGTGCCAGCAGCGGCGACAGGGGGCTTACTGAAGCTTTCTTT.

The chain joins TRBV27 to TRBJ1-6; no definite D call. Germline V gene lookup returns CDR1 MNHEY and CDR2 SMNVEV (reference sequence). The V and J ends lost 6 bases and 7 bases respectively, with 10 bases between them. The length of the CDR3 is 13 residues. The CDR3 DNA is TGTGCCAGCAGACCACAAGAAAATTCACCCCTCCACTTT. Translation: CASRPQENSPLHF.

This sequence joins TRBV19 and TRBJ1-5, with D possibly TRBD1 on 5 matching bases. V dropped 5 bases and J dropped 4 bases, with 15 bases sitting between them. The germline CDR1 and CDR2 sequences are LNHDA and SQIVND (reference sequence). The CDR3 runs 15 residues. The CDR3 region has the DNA TGTGCCAGTAGTCTGGGAGGGGCCAAAAATCAGCCCCAGCATTTT. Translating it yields CASSLGGAKNQPQHF.

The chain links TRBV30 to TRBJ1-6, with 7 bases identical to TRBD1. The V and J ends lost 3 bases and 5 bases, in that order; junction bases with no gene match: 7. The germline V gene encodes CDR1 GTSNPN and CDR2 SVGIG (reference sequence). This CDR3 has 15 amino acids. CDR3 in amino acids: CAWRPRDRDNSPLHF. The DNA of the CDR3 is TGTGCCTGGAGGCCCCGGGACAGAGATAATTCACCCCTCCACTTT.

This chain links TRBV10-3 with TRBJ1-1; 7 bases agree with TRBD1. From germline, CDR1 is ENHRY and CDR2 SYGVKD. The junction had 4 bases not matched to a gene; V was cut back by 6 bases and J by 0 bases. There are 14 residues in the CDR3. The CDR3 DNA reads TGTGCCATCAGGATGACAGGGTTGAACACTGAAGCTTTCTTT. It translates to CAIRMTGLNTEAFF.

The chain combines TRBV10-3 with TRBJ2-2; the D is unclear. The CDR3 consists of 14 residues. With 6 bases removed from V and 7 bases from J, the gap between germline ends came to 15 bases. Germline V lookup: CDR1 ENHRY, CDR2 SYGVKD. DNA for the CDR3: TGTGCCATCAGAACGACGCAGGCCCACGGGGAGCTGTTTTTT. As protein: CAIRTTQAHGELFF.

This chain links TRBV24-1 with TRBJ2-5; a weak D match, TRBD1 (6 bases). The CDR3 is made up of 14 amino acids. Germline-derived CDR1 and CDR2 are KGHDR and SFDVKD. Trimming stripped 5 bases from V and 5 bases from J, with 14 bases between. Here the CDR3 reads CATSAGAGRETQYF. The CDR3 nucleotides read TGTGCCACCAGTGCAGGGGCAGGACGGGAGACCCAGTACTTC.

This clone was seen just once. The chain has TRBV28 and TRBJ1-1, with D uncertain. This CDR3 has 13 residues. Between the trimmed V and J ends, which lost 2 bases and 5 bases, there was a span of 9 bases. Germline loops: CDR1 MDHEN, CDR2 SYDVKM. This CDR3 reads CASSLPRQTEAFF. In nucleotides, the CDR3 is TGTGCCAGCAGTTTACCTCGACAAACTGAAGCTTTCTTT.

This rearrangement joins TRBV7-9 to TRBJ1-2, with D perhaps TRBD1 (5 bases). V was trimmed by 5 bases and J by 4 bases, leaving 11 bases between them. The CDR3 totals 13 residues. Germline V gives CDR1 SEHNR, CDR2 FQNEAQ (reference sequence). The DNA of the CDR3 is TGTGCCAGCAGCCCGGGGGGGTCCTATGGCTACACCTTC. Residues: CASSPGGSYGYTF.

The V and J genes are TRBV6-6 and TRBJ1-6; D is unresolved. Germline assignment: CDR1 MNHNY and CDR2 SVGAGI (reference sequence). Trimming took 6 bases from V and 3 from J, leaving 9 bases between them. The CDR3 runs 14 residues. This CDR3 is CASSQKIYNSPLHF. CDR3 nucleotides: TGTGCCAGCAGCCAAAAAATCTATAATTCACCCCTCCACTTT.

The DNA for the CDR3 is TGTGCCTGGAGGTCCAGCTCCTACAATGAGCAGTTCTTC. Translated, it gives CAWRSSSYNEQFF. The chain recombines TRBV30 with TRBJ2-1; D gene unclear. The CDR3 covers 13 residues. The germline CDR1 and CDR2 sequences are GTSNPN and SVGIG (reference sequence). V was pared by 3 bases and J by 0 bases, with 6 bases between.

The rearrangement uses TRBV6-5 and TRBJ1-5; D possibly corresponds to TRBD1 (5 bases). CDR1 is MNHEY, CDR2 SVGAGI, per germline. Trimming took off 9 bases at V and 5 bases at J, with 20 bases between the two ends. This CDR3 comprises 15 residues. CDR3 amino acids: CASFAAGRGDQPQHF. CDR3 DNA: TGTGCCAGTTTTGCCGCAGGGCGCGGGGATCAGCCCCAGCATTTT.

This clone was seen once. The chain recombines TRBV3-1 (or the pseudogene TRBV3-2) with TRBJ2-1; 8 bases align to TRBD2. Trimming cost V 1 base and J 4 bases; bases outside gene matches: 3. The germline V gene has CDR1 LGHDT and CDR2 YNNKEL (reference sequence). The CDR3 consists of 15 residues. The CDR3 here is CASSQATSAYNEQFF. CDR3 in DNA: TGTGCCAGCAGCCAAGCGACTAGCGCTTACAATGAGCAGTTCTTC.

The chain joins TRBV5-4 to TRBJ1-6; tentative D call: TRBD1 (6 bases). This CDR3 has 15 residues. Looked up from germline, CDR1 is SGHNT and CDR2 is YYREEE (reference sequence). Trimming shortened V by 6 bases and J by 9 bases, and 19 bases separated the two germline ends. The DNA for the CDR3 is TGTGCCAGCACCCGAGACCCAGGGGACGGTTCACCCCTCCACTTT. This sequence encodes CASTRDPGDGSPLHF. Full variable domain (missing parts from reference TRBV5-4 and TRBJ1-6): ETGVTQSPTHLIKTRGQQVTLRCSSQSGHNTVSWYQQALGQGPQFIFQYYREEENGRGNFPPRFSGLQFPNYSSELNVNALELDDSALYLCASTRDPGDGSPLHFGNGTRLTVT.

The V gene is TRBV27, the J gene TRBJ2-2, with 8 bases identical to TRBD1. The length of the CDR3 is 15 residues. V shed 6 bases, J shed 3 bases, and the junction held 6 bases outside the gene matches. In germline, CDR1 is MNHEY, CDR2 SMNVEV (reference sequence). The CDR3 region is CASSLKGQDTGELFF. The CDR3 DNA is TGTGCCAGCAGCTTAAAGGGACAGGACACCGGGGAGCTGTTTTTT.

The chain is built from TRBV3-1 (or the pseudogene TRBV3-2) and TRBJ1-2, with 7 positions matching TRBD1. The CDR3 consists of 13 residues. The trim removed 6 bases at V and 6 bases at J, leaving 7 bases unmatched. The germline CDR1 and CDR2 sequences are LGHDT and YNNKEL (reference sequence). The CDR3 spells CASSQTGANGYTF. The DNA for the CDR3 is TGTGCCAGCAGTCAAACAGGGGCCAATGGCTACACCTTC.